A single sample gave rise to the 16 T cell receptor beta chains below, sequenced in a study of PD-1 blockade in classical Hodgkin lymphoma. Here immunoSEQ multiplex PCR was the method, and the copy in TCRdb shows in-frame clones only, minus some. The sample carries 28,000 or so clones, approximately 67% recorded once. Autologous stem cell transplantation was followed by relapse in every patient, and brentuximab vedotin exposure varied. The sample was peripheral blood mononuclear cells (PBMCs), taken before the second cycle of nivolumab. These TCRs come from a human donor with classical Hodgkin lymphoma.

This clone was detected many times. The rearrangement links TRBV2 to TRBJ2-7; 9 positions agree with TRBD2. This CDR3 contains 14 residues. The germline gives CDR1 SNHLY, CDR2 FYNNEI. V shed 4 bases and J 5 bases; nucleotides not matched to a gene: 6. CDR3 nucleotides: TGTGCCAGCAGTGCAACGGGACTAGCCCACGAGCAGTACTTC. It translates to CASSATGLAHEQYF.

J is TRBJ2-1 and V is TRBV18; maybe TRBD1 (5 bases). The CDR3 is made up of 16 amino acids. The V gene's germline CDR1 is KGHSH and CDR2 LQKENI. V lost 2 bases to trimming and J lost 1 base, with 12 bases between them. CDR3 sequence reads: CASSPNTGKSYNEQFF. The CDR3, as DNA: TGTGCCAGCTCACCAAATACAGGAAAGTCCTACAATGAGCAGTTCTTC. Drawing the rest from reference TRBV18 and TRBJ2-1, the complete variable domain is NAGVMQNPRHLVRRRGQEARLRCSPMKGHSHVYWYRQLPEEGLKFMVYLQKENIIDESGMPKERFSAEFPKEGPSILRIQQVVRGDSAAYFCASSPNTGKSYNEQFFGPGTRLTVL.

This chain uses TRBV2 with TRBJ1-1; possibly TRBD1 for D (5 bases). The CDR3 totals 14 residues. V lost 4 bases and J lost 3, with 12 bases in between. Germline V gene lookup returns CDR1 SNHLY and CDR2 FYNNEI. The CDR3 protein is CASSASGLYTEAFF. CDR3 DNA sequence: TGTGCCAGCAGTGCTTCGGGACTCTACACTGAAGCTTTCTTT.

The rearrangement joins TRBV4-3 to TRBJ1-2; no reliable D call. This CDR3 comprises 16 residues. From germline, CDR1 is LGHNA and CDR2 YSLEER. V was pared by 0 bases and J by 5 bases, with 16 bases between. The CDR3 region has the DNA TGCGCCAGCAGCCAAGATGAGCAGATGTCGGCGTATGGCTACACCTTC. This encodes CASSQDEQMSAYGYTF.

CDR3: CASTLLAGGETQYF. CDR3 in DNA: TGTGCCAGCACTTTACTAGCGGGGGGTGAGACCCAGTACTTC. The V and J genes are TRBV6-5 and TRBJ2-5; 12 nucleotides match TRBD2. Germline lookup yields CDR1 MNHEY and CDR2 SVGAGI. The CDR3 contains 14 residues. Losses at the gene ends were 7 bases for V and 5 bases for J; bases not matched to a gene: 5.

This clone was counted only a few times. V is TRBV19 and J is TRBJ1-3; TRBD1 is a possible D gene (6 bases). V was pared by 6 bases and J by 0 bases, with 15 bases between. The CDR3 runs to 16 residues. Germline V CDR1 and CDR2: LNHDA, SQIVND (reference sequence). In nucleotides, the CDR3 is TGTGCCAGTAGAAACCCCGGGGGCCTCTCTGGAAACACCATATATTTT. Translating gives CASRNPGGLSGNTIYF.

This chain uses TRBV5-5 with TRBJ1-2; D not resolved. Trimming left V 0 bases short and J 3 bases short, with 9 bases between. CDR1 is SGHKS, CDR2 YYEKEE, per germline (reference sequence). CDR3 length equals 14 residues. The DNA for the CDR3 is TGTGCCAGCAGCTTGGGCTGGAGGCACTATGGCTACACCTTC. This codes for CASSLGWRHYGYTF.

By share, this clone ranks as medium-sized. The rearrangement links TRBV6-6 to TRBJ1-2; the D gene is possibly TRBD1 (5 bases). The CDR3 extends over 13 amino acids. Trimming removed 7 bases at V and 8 bases at J, with 17 bases between. Germline lookup yields CDR1 MNHNY and CDR2 SVGAGI (reference sequence). The chain's CDR3 is CASTPGGYGGYTF. The CDR3 bases are TGTGCCAGCACCCCCGGGGGTTATGGAGGCTACACCTTC.

The V call is TRBV28, the J call TRBJ2-7; the match to TRBD1 covers 7 bases. CDR3 length: 14 amino acids. Germline lookup yields CDR1 MDHEN and CDR2 SYDVKM. V trimming: 10 bases; J trimming: 7 bases; junction bases outside the gene matches: 16. The CDR3 DNA reads TGTGCCACCCTAGGGGAACTTGAGGGGGCTGAGCAGTACTTC. Protein product: CATLGELEGAEQYF.

This clone was recorded only once. CDR3 sequence: CASKSTADSGNTIYF. CDR3 sequence (DNA): TGTGCCAGCAAATCGACCGCCGACTCTGGAAACACCATATATTTT. The chain is built from TRBV6-6 and TRBJ1-3; D unclear. The CDR3 totals 15 residues. V lost 7 bases and J 0 bases, leaving 13 bases between the germline ends. In germline, CDR1 is MNHNY, CDR2 SVGAGI (reference sequence).

The chain recombines TRBV28 with TRBJ2-7; D gene ambiguous. Germline values: CDR1 MDHEN, CDR2 SYDVKM. This CDR3 is 13 amino acids long. Trimming pared 5 bases from V and 6 bases from J, leaving 14 bases between. As DNA, the CDR3 is TGTGCCAGCAGTCCGGCCCCCCAAGCCGAGCAGTACTTC. Its translation: CASSPAPQAEQYF.

This clone was counted between two and nine times. The chain links TRBV28 to TRBJ2-2; the D is unclear. The V and J ends lost 0 bases and 7 bases respectively, with 3 bases between them. Germline values: CDR1 MDHEN, CDR2 SYDVKM. The CDR3 loop spans 12 amino acids. The CDR3 nucleotides read TGTGCCAGCAGTTTATGGGGCGGGGAGCTGTTTTTT. This codes for CASSLWGGELFF.

This chain uses TRBV27 with TRBJ2-5; 8 nucleotides agree with TRBD2. The V and J ends lost 5 bases and 5 bases, in that order; junction bases with no gene match: 13. The CDR3 has 16 residues. Per the germline V gene, CDR1 is MNHEY and CDR2 is SMNVEV (reference sequence). Written as DNA, the CDR3 is TGTGCCAGCAGTCCCCGGAGCGGGGGCCTTTGGGAGACCCAGTACTTC. Its translation: CASSPRSGGLWETQYF.

The chain has TRBV21-1 and TRBJ2-7; the table assigns TRBD2, which was not confirmed against the DNA. TRBV21-1 is a pseudogene. CDR3 length: 15 residues. CDR3 protein: CASSPSSPTDYEQYF. The CDR3 nucleotides are TGTGCCAGCAGCCCTTCATCCCCTACTGACTACGAGCAGTACTTC.

The V and J genes are TRBV28 and TRBJ2-1; D tentatively fits TRBD1 or TRBD2 (5 bases each). Trimming removed 7 bases at V and 5 bases at J, with 12 bases between. Germline V gene sequence: CDR1 MDHEN, CDR2 SYDVKM. The CDR3 sequence is 13 residues long. Here the CDR3 reads CASTAWGNNEQFF. The CDR3 DNA follows: TGTGCCAGCACCGCCTGGGGGAACAATGAGCAGTTCTTC.

This rearrangement joins TRBV7-9 to TRBJ2-7; 7 bases agree with TRBD1. Losses at the gene ends were 5 bases for V and 2 bases for J; bases not matched to a gene: 9. CDR1 is SEHNR and CDR2 is FQNEAQ in the germline V gene (reference sequence). The CDR3 runs to 15 residues. Here the CDR3 DNA reads TGTGCCAGCAGCGGGAACACAGGGGTAACCTACGAGCAGTACTTC. Its translation: CASSGNTGVTYEQYF.